Below are 13 T cell receptor beta chains sequenced from a single sample in a study of blood T cell repertoires in COVID-19. Here immunoSEQ multiplex PCR was the method, and the copy in TCRdb shows in-frame clones only, minus some. The table records 90,000 to 100,000 clones, roughly 85% of them present only once. Sequenced input: peripheral blood. The source is an elderly man with acute or convalescent COVID-19.

The chain links TRBV7-6 to TRBJ2-3, with 7 bases aligning to TRBD1. Unmatched junction bases numbered 6, after V lost 3 bases and J lost 0 bases. The length of the CDR3 is 16 residues. CDR1 SGHVS and CDR2 FNYEAQ come from the germline V gene. The DNA for the CDR3 is TGTGCCAGCAGCTTGCGAAGGGGGCCCAGCACAGATACGCAGTATTTT. The encoded protein is CASSLRRGPSTDTQYF.

The gene calls are TRBV2 and TRBJ2-5; the match to TRBD1 covers 7 bases. The CDR3 extends over 14 amino acids. Germline V gene data show CDR1 as SNHLY and CDR2 as FYNNEI. After removal of 5 bases from V and 2 bases from J, the junction contained 5 bases not matched to a gene. Here the CDR3 DNA reads TGTGCCAGCAGTCTGGACAGGAATCAAGAGACCCAGTACTTC. It codes for CASSLDRNQETQYF.

The V call is TRBV4-1, the J call TRBJ1-5; D is possibly TRBD1 (5 bases). CDR3 length equals 17 residues. The V gene's germline CDR1 is MGHRA and CDR2 YSYEKL. V was cut by 1 base and J by 4 bases, with 17 bases left in between. CDR3 loop: CASSQGQGGSQNQPQHF. CDR3 in DNA: TGCGCCAGCAGCCAAGGGCAGGGAGGCAGTCAGAATCAGCCCCAGCATTTT.

The chain combines TRBV6-5 with TRBJ1-1; D unresolved. V was pared by 0 bases and J by 6 bases, with 11 bases between. The CDR3 extends over 14 amino acids. Germline V gene lookup returns CDR1 MNHEY and CDR2 SVGAGI. The CDR3 bases are TGTGCCAGCAGTTACTCTGCCCTGGAGGCTGAAGCTTTCTTT. Translation gives CASSYSALEAEAFF.

The chain is built from TRBV27 and TRBJ2-6; D is unclear. CDR3 size: 15 residues. The germline V and J ends were trimmed by 8 bases and 0 bases, with 11 bases remaining between them. The germline V gene encodes CDR1 MNHEY and CDR2 SMNVEV (reference sequence). In DNA, the CDR3 is TGTGCCAGCTCCCTTGCCAGCTCTGGGGCCAACGTCCTGACTTTC. This sequence encodes CASSLASSGANVLTF.

The chain recombines TRBV7-9 with TRBJ1-2; 7 nucleotides agree with TRBD1. This CDR3 contains 15 residues. CDR1 and CDR2 (germline): SEHNR, FQNEAQ (reference sequence). V was clipped by 5 bases and J by 1 base; unmatched bases: 7. Here the CDR3 reads CASSTGTDHNYGYTF. Written as DNA, the CDR3 is TGTGCCAGCAGCACAGGGACAGACCATAACTATGGCTACACCTTC.

The chain employs TRBV5-1 and TRBJ2-1, with a possible D match to TRBD2 (6 bases). The germline V gene has CDR1 SGHRS and CDR2 YFSETQ. V dropped 0 bases and J dropped 3 bases, with 10 bases sitting between them. The CDR3 covers 15 residues. This CDR3 is CASSLGAGYYNEQFF. CDR3 bases: TGCGCCAGCAGCTTGGGGGCGGGGTACTACAATGAGCAGTTCTTC.

This chain connects TRBV5-1 to TRBJ1-2; 7 positions match TRBD1. V lost 4 bases, J lost 4 bases, and 13 bases stayed unmatched. Per germline, CDR1 SGHRS and CDR2 YFSETQ. The CDR3 has 16 amino acids. Here the CDR3 reads CASSRLGGQVAYGYTF. CDR3 sequence (DNA): TGCGCCAGCAGCCGGCTAGGTGGACAGGTCGCCTATGGCTACACCTTC.

The CDR3 DNA sequence: TGTGCCAGCAGCTCAAGCCAGGGCGGGGAGCTGTTTTTT. Its protein is CASSSSQGGELFF. The rearrangement uses TRBV5-4 and TRBJ2-2, with D possibly being TRBD1 (5 bases). The germline CDR1 and CDR2 sequences are SGHNT and YYREEE (reference sequence). This CDR3 has 13 residues. The germline V and J ends were trimmed by 3 bases and 7 bases, with 10 bases remaining between them.

The V and J genes are TRBV7-9 and TRBJ2-1; unclear D gene. The ends were cut back, 4 bases at V and 2 bases at J, with 15 bases in the middle. Germline loops: CDR1 SEHNR, CDR2 FQNEAQ (reference sequence). The CDR3 consists of 16 residues. The chain's CDR3 is CASSSPPRTAYNEQFF. The DNA of the CDR3 is TGTGCCAGCAGCTCCCCCCCGAGAACGGCCTACAATGAGCAGTTCTTC. The variable domain in full, completed from reference TRBV7-9 and TRBJ2-1, reads DTGVSQNPRHKITKRGQNVTFRCDPISEHNRLYWYRQTLGQGPEFLTYFQNEAQLEKSRLLSDRFSAERPKGSFSTLEIQRTEQGDSAMYLCASSSPPRTAYNEQFFGPGTRLTVL.

The chain has TRBV11-2 and TRBJ2-1; D unclear. The germline V and J ends were trimmed by 7 bases and 5 bases, with 12 bases remaining between them. There are 13 residues in the CDR3. Per germline, CDR1 SGHAT and CDR2 FQNNGV. CDR3 sequence reads: CASTHMSNNEQFF. DNA of the CDR3: TGTGCCAGCACCCACATGTCAAACAATGAGCAGTTCTTC.

The V and J genes are TRBV10-3 and TRBJ2-4; tentatively, D is TRBD2 (5 bases). This CDR3 has 14 residues. CDR1 is ENHRY, CDR2 SYGVKD, per germline. Trimming removed 0 bases from V and 8 bases from J, with 11 bases in between. DNA for the CDR3: TGTGCCATCAGTGAGTCAGAGGGTGGGTACATTCAGTACTTC. Translation gives CAISESEGGYIQYF.

The chain is built from TRBV7-9 and TRBJ2-7, with 13 positions matching TRBD2. With 5 bases clipped from V and 3 bases from J, the junction kept 4 bases outside the gene matches. CDR3 length equals 15 residues. Germline V lookup: CDR1 SEHNR, CDR2 FQNEAQ (reference sequence). The CDR3, as DNA: TGTGCCAGCAGCCCCGGACTAGCGGGAGACTACGAGCAGTACTTC. Its translation is CASSPGLAGDYEQYF.